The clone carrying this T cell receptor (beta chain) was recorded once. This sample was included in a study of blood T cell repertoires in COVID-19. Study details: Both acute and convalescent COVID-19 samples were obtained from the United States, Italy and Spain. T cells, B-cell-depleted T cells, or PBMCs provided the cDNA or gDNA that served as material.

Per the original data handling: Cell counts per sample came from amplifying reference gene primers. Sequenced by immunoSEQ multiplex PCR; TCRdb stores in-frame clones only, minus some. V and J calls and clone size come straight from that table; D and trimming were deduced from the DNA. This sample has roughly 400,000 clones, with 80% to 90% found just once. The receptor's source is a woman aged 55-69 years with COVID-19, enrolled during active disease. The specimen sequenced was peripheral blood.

The DNA for the CDR3 is TGTGCCACCAGCAGAGATTTGGGGGGGACCCGGGAGACCCAGTACTTC. This sequence encodes CATSRDLGGTRETQYF. The chain uses TRBV15 and TRBJ2-5; 7 positions match TRBD2. Germline CDR1 reads LNHNV; CDR2 reads YYDKDF (reference sequence). V was pared by 0 bases and J by 5 bases, with 9 bases of the junction left unmatched. This CDR3 contains 16 residues.